One sample yielded the 26 T cell receptor beta chains listed below, sequenced in a study of T cell repertoires in cytomegalovirus infection. One entry per CDR3 protein, called by TCRdb with MiXCR from the reads. This sample has about 230,000 distinct CDR3 sequences; approximately 22% occur once, and the top ten carry around a sixth. The sample taken for sequencing was CD8+ T cells from PBMCs. Receptors originate from a human donor in good health (CMV status not recorded). Some clones in this sample may be carry-over from other donors' samples.

This chain connects TRBV18 to TRBJ2-1; D is ambiguous. The CDR3 has 14 amino acids. Germline V gives CDR1 KGHSH, CDR2 LQKENI. V lost 0 bases to trimming and J lost 9 bases, with 12 bases between them. DNA of the CDR3: TGTGCCAGCTCACCACCAGGTGACCAAGTTGAGCAGTTCTTC. Translated, it gives CASSPPGDQVEQFF.

There are a few counts of this clonotype. V gene TRBV4-2 combines with J gene TRBJ2-5; 8 bases match TRBD1. Germline trimming cut 4 bases from V and 5 bases from J; bases unmatched to any gene: 6. CDR1 and CDR2 (germline): LGHNA, YNFKEQ. This CDR3 contains 14 residues. Here the CDR3 DNA reads TGTGCCAGCAGCCCGGACAGGGAATGGGAGACCCAGTACTTC. Translated, it gives CASSPDREWETQYF.

This clonotype was found many times. The rearrangement joins TRBV7-2 to TRBJ2-7, with 8 positions matching TRBD1. V lost 0 bases, J lost 3 bases, and 7 bases stayed unmatched. Per germline, CDR1 SGHTA and CDR2 FQGNSA. The CDR3 runs 16 residues. The CDR3 sequence is CASSLARGTGDYEQYF. The CDR3 region has the DNA TGTGCCAGCAGCTTAGCGAGAGGGACAGGCGACTACGAGCAGTACTTC.

V usage is TRBV12-3 or TRBV12-4 and J usage is TRBJ2-5, with TRBD1 matching over 11 bases. Unmatched junction bases numbered 4, after V lost 5 bases and J lost 5 bases. The CDR3 consists of 14 residues. CDR3 residues: CASSRTGGGETQYF. CDR3 DNA: TGTGCCAGCAGTCGGACAGGGGGCGGCGAGACCCAGTACTTC.

Only a few counts were recorded for this clonotype. The chain recombines TRBV20-1 with TRBJ1-1; weak D call: TRBD1 (6 bases). CDR1 DFQATT and CDR2 SNEGSKA come from the germline V gene (reference sequence). The CDR3 spans 13 residues. The CDR3 sequence: CSIQDSSYTEAFF. For the CDR3, the DNA is TGCAGCATACAGGACAGTTCTTACACTGAAGCTTTCTTT.

In its sample, this clonotype was seen a few times. The rearrangement uses TRBV7-9 and TRBJ2-3; D gene uncertain. Trimming took 5 bases from V and 2 from J, leaving 20 bases between them. The CDR3 has 17 residues. Germline values: CDR1 SEHNR, CDR2 FQNEAQ (reference sequence). CDR3 region: CASSPPEPGTDTDTQYF. CDR3 DNA sequence: TGTGCCAGCAGCCCCCCCGAGCCCGGAACGGACACAGATACGCAGTATTTT.

The V gene is TRBV5-4, the J gene TRBJ2-5; 10 bases map to TRBD2. The ends lost 3 bases at V and 2 bases at J; junction bases unmatched: 13. The CDR3 spans 18 residues. Germline V gives CDR1 SGHNT, CDR2 YYREEE (reference sequence). The chain's CDR3 is CASSSPHTSGVRQETQYF. CDR3 sequence (DNA): TGTGCCAGCAGCTCCCCCCACACTAGCGGGGTAAGACAAGAGACCCAGTACTTC.

This clonotype showed up just a few times. The chain is built from TRBV11-1 and TRBJ2-7, with D possibly TRBD1 on 6 matching bases. This CDR3 spans 16 amino acids. Trimming took off 3 bases at V and 4 bases at J, with 19 bases between the two ends. Germline V CDR1 and CDR2: SGHAT, FQDESV (reference sequence). The CDR3 reads CASSFLDTGPQYEQYF. CDR3 sequence (DNA): TGTGCCAGCAGCTTCTTAGACACAGGGCCCCAGTACGAGCAGTACTTC.

This clonotype was observed at least ten times. V is TRBV28 and J is TRBJ2-3; 8 bases align to TRBD1. V was clipped by 6 bases and J by 4 bases; unmatched bases: 9. CDR3 length: 15 amino acids. The germline V gene has CDR1 MDHEN and CDR2 SYDVKM. The CDR3 DNA follows: TGTGCCAGCAGCCCCTGGACAGGGTGGGCAGATACGCAGTATTTT. Protein product: CASSPWTGWADTQYF.

The chain carries TRBV5-1 and TRBJ1-1; 8 bases agree with TRBD1. The CDR3 is 15 amino acids. Germline-derived CDR1 and CDR2 are SGHRS and YFSETQ. V shed 0 bases, J shed 5 bases, and the junction held 6 bases outside the gene matches. This CDR3 is CASSLEGDRKTEAFF. CDR3 in DNA: TGCGCCAGCAGCTTGGAGGGGGACAGGAAAACTGAAGCTTTCTTT.

The chain combines TRBV11-3 with TRBJ2-2; D not certain. Germline lookup yields CDR1 SGHNT and CDR2 YENEEA. Trimming took 5 bases from V and 4 from J, leaving 11 bases between them. This CDR3 is built from 14 residues. Here the CDR3 reads CASSQTQSTGELFF. The CDR3 nucleotides are TGTGCCAGCAGCCAGACACAGAGCACCGGGGAGCTGTTTTTT.

This clonotype has a handful of counts. This chain joins TRBV27 and TRBJ2-1; D uncertain. The CDR3 extends over 16 amino acids. The germline V gene has CDR1 MNHEY and CDR2 SMNVEV (reference sequence). The V end lost 0 bases, the J end lost 7 bases, and 16 bases lay between the germline ends. Here the CDR3 DNA reads TGTGCCAGCAGTTTATCGCACCCTGCACTACCGAATGAGCAGTTCTTC. Protein sequence: CASSLSHPALPNEQFF.

There are a few counts of this clonotype. The rearrangement joins TRBV4-1 to TRBJ2-1, with D perhaps TRBD2 (5 bases). Trimming removed 2 bases from V and 5 bases from J, with 10 bases in between. The CDR3 runs 14 residues. Looked up from germline, CDR1 is MGHRA and CDR2 is YSYEKL. CDR3 residues: CASSQLHGDNEQFF. The CDR3 DNA reads as TGCGCCAGCAGCCAACTTCACGGGGACAATGAGCAGTTCTTC.

This chain uses TRBV20-1 with TRBJ2-3; 8 bases are a match to TRBD2. Losses at the gene ends were 5 bases for V and 6 bases for J; bases not matched to a gene: 13. CDR1 DFQATT and CDR2 SNEGSKA come from the germline V gene (reference sequence). The CDR3 is 15 residues long. The CDR3 sequence is CSAPPGERGWDTQYF. The CDR3 DNA follows: TGCAGTGCTCCTCCGGGGGAGCGGGGGTGGGATACGCAGTATTTT.

The chain employs TRBV4-2 and TRBJ1-2; no clear D gene. V was trimmed by 3 bases and J by 0 bases, leaving 14 bases between them. Germline-derived CDR1 and CDR2 are LGHNA and YNFKEQ. This CDR3 has 16 residues. The CDR3 here is CASSHLEAGTNYGYTF. CDR3 in DNA: TGTGCCAGCAGCCACCTTGAGGCGGGAACTAACTATGGCTACACCTTC.

This clonotype was recorded many times. This chain links TRBV28 with TRBJ2-7; 7 bases align to TRBD1. With 5 bases clipped from V and 2 bases from J, the junction kept 6 bases outside the gene matches. CDR3 size: 14 residues. Germline CDR1 is MDHEN and CDR2 is SYDVKM. The CDR3 DNA reads TGTGCCAGCAGTGAAGGGGACAGTCCCTACGAGCAGTACTTC. Its protein is CASSEGDSPYEQYF.

A note on this clonotype: Given a much more abundant clone one base away, this may be a read error. In DNA form, the CDR3 reads TGTGCCAGCGAGCGGGGGACGATCAGGATGGGGACAGATACGCAGTATTTT. It codes for CASERGTIRMGTDTQYF. This sequence joins TRBV27 and TRBJ2-3; 8 bases fit TRBD2. Germline-derived CDR1 and CDR2 are MNHEY and SMNVEV (reference sequence). This CDR3 has 17 amino acids. V lost 8 bases and J lost 3; bases outside the gene matches: 16.

This clonotype was picked up many times. The rearrangement uses TRBV19 and TRBJ2-1, with TRBD1 matching 10 bases. Per germline, CDR1 LNHDA and CDR2 SQIVND (reference sequence). The V and J ends lost 9 bases and 2 bases, in that order; junction bases with no gene match: 7. The CDR3 extends over 15 amino acids. The CDR3 DNA is TGTGCCAGCAGCCTGGGACAGGGGCCCTACAATGAGCAGTTCTTC. It encodes CASSLGQGPYNEQFF.

This clonotype showed up just a few times. V gene TRBV4-1 combines with J gene TRBJ2-5; D not resolved. This CDR3 contains 14 residues. The ends were cut back, 1 base at V and 5 bases at J, with 11 bases in the middle. Germline V CDR1 and CDR2: MGHRA, YSYEKL. CDR3 protein: CASSQVSGLETQYF. CDR3 bases: TGCGCCAGCAGCCAAGTTTCGGGTCTGGAGACCCAGTACTTC.

V and J are TRBV19 and TRBJ2-1; TRBD2 is a possible D gene (7 bases). Trimming cost V 6 bases and J 8 bases, with 14 bases left between them. Germline V lookup: CDR1 LNHDA, CDR2 SQIVND (reference sequence). This CDR3 is 13 amino acids long. CDR3 sequence reads: CASRRLAGDEQFF. In DNA, the CDR3 is TGTGCCAGTAGGAGACTAGCAGGGGATGAGCAGTTCTTC.

A few counts support this clonotype. V is TRBV24-1 and J is TRBJ2-1; 8 bases fit TRBD2. Trimming removed 0 bases from V and 4 bases from J; junction bases left unmatched: 4. Germline V gene lookup returns CDR1 KGHDR and CDR2 SFDVKD. The CDR3 covers 16 residues. The DNA of the CDR3 is TGTGCCACCAGTGATTTGGGTAGCGGGGAATACAATGAGCAGTTCTTC. The encoded protein is CATSDLGSGEYNEQFF.

This clonotype was detected ten times or more. This rearrangement joins TRBV7-2 to TRBJ1-5; no reliable D call. CDR1 is SGHTA and CDR2 is FQGNSA in the germline V gene. This CDR3 is 14 amino acids long. Trimming took off 2 bases at V and 7 bases at J, with 12 bases between the two ends. The CDR3 DNA is TGTGCCAGCAGCTTAAATCGGGGAGGCCAGCCCCAGCATTTT. Translation: CASSLNRGGQPQHF.

This clonotype was picked up a small number of times. The chain links TRBV28 to TRBJ2-5; a weak D match, TRBD2 (6 bases). The CDR3 contains 16 residues. The ends were cut back, 1 base at V and 1 base at J, with 13 bases in the middle. Germline-derived CDR1 and CDR2 are MDHEN and SYDVKM. CDR3 DNA: TGTGCCAGCAGTTTATACCCTGGCGGGGTCCAAGAGACCCAGTACTTC. This gives the protein CASSLYPGGVQETQYF.

This clonotype was observed a single time. The V and J genes are TRBV20-1 and TRBJ2-7; D may correspond to TRBD1 or TRBD2 (6 bases each). The CDR3 is 16 residues long. Deletions cut 0 bases from V and 4 bases from J, with 19 bases between. In germline, CDR1 is DFQATT, CDR2 SNEGSKA (reference sequence). The CDR3 DNA reads TGCAGTGCTAGAGAACCCCGGGGGCTGGACCAATACGAGCAGTACTTC. Protein sequence: CSAREPRGLDQYEQYF.

At least ten counts were recorded for this clonotype. The V gene is TRBV7-2, the J gene TRBJ2-3; TRBD1 aligns across 9 bases. CDR3 length: 19 residues. Germline V gene lookup returns CDR1 SGHTA and CDR2 FQGNSA. Trimming removed 3 bases from V and 3 bases from J; junction bases left unmatched: 16. For the CDR3, the DNA is TGTGCCAGCAGCTTCCGTCCGCGACAGGGGGTTTATTGGACAGATACGCAGTATTTT. It specifies CASSFRPRQGVYWTDTQYF.

V usage is TRBV9 and J usage is TRBJ2-7, with 8 positions matching TRBD1. The ends lost 3 bases at V and 3 bases at J; junction bases unmatched: 8. The CDR3 totals 15 residues. Per the germline V gene, CDR1 is SGDLS and CDR2 is YYNGEE. The DNA of the CDR3 is TGTGCCAGCAGCGGAGACAGGGGTTCCCTCTACGAGCAGTACTTC. This sequence encodes CASSGDRGSLYEQYF.